These 32 T cell receptor beta chains were sequenced from one sample in a study of T-cell memory formation after mild COVID-19 (dated by TCRdb to about 2021). Receptor libraries were prepared by 5' RACE. TCRdb names Illumina NovaSeq 6000 as the instrument used. TCRdb ran its own pipeline on the public reads, namely fastp trimming at Q25 and MiXCR clone calling, and kept in-frame beta chains. Records with the same CDR3 protein are collapsed into one entry carrying the most frequent genes and DNA. Present in this sample are about 560,000 distinct CDR3 sequences, around 16% of which were seen just once. In total, the top ten clones hold approximately 8.1% of the sample. Sequencing input: PBMCs or a T cell subset sorted from them (not recorded which). All receptors come from an adult woman who had mild COVID-19 (a few samples of this study predate the infection). The sample titles of this study are shuffled in the database, so cell type and time point are left out; the donor was told from shared clones.

The table lists this clonotype with a few counts. The chain couples TRBV18 to TRBJ1-6; maybe TRBD1 (5 bases). Trimming took 3 bases from V and 7 from J, leaving 13 bases between them. This CDR3 is built from 15 residues. In germline, CDR1 is KGHSH, CDR2 LQKENI. In DNA, the CDR3 is TGTGCCAGCTCACCTTCCGGGACCGAGAATTCACCCCTCCACTTT. It translates to CASSPSGTENSPLHF.

The genes are TRBV10-3 and TRBJ1-1, with TRBD1 matching over 7 bases. The V segment lost 6 bases and the J segment 4 bases; nucleotides outside the gene matches: 11. This CDR3 spans 15 amino acids. Per the germline V gene, CDR1 is ENHRY and CDR2 is SYGVKD. Written as DNA, the CDR3 is TGTGCCATCAGATCGACACAGGGGTTCCGCACTGAAGCTTTCTTT. Translating gives CAIRSTQGFRTEAFF.

The chain joins TRBV20-1 to TRBJ2-3; D is uncertain. Trimming pared 3 bases from V and 0 bases from J, leaving 10 bases between. This CDR3 is 14 amino acids long. Germline V gives CDR1 DFQATT, CDR2 SNEGSKA (reference sequence). The CDR3: CSASLQSSTDTQYF. CDR3 nucleotide sequence: TGCAGTGCTAGCCTGCAGTCTAGCACAGATACGCAGTATTTT.

The V and J genes are TRBV6-2 or TRBV6-3 and TRBJ2-1, with D perhaps matching TRBD1 or TRBD2 (5 bases each). From germline, CDR1 is MNHEY and CDR2 SVGEGT. Trimming took off 4 bases at V and 4 bases at J, with 8 bases between the two ends. The CDR3 loop spans 13 amino acids. The CDR3 protein is CASSWDRYNEQFF. The CDR3 DNA follows: TGTGCCAGCAGTTGGGACCGGTACAATGAGCAGTTCTTC.

This chain links TRBV9 with TRBJ1-2; D is unresolved. This CDR3 is 14 amino acids long. Germline CDR1 SGDLS, CDR2 YYNGEE. The V gene lost 7 bases and the J gene lost 4 bases, with 17 bases spanning the gap. The CDR3 nucleotides read TGTGCCAGCGTAAAGGGTGTAGAGGGCTATGGCTACACCTTC. This sequence encodes CASVKGVEGYGYTF. Looking up the rest from reference TRBV9 and TRBJ1-2 gives the full variable domain: DSGVTQTPKHLITATGQRVTLRCSPRSGDLSVYWYQQSLDQGLQFLIQYYNGEERAKGNILERFSAQQFPDLHSELNLSSLELGDSALYFCASVKGVEGYGYTFGSGTRLTVV.

This clonotype has more than one count but fewer than ten. The chain carries TRBV24-1 and TRBJ1-2; tentatively, D is TRBD1 (5 bases). The CDR3 is made up of 16 amino acids. In germline, CDR1 is KGHDR, CDR2 SFDVKD. The germline V and J ends were trimmed by 3 bases and 2 bases, with 15 bases remaining between them. The CDR3 loop is CATSDGGPPVNYGYTF. The CDR3 coding sequence is TGTGCCACCAGTGATGGGGGTCCCCCTGTAAACTATGGCTACACCTTC.

This clonotype was seen a handful of times. J is TRBJ1-6 and V is TRBV7-2, with 10 bases lining up with TRBD1. This CDR3 is built from 16 residues. V shed 1 base and J 9 bases; nucleotides not matched to a gene: 6. CDR1 SGHTA and CDR2 FQGNSA come from the germline V gene. In nucleotides, the CDR3 is TGTGCCAGCAGCTTAGTCTCGGGACAGGGGTTTTCACCCCTCCACTTT. Protein sequence: CASSLVSGQGFSPLHF.

In its sample, this clonotype was seen a few times. The V gene is TRBV12-3 or TRBV12-4, the J gene TRBJ2-3; TRBD2 agrees at 9 bases. The CDR3 consists of 15 residues. J lost 1 base, V lost 6 bases, and 5 bases had no gene match. The CDR3 protein is CASRISGGGTDTQYF. DNA for the CDR3: TGTGCCAGCAGGATTAGCGGGGGCGGCACAGATACGCAGTATTTT.

This clonotype was observed a handful of times. The chain employs TRBV27 and TRBJ2-3, with no clear D. Trimming left V 8 bases short and J 7 bases short, with 16 bases between. The CDR3 consists of 13 residues. Per germline, CDR1 MNHEY and CDR2 SMNVEV (reference sequence). The CDR3 DNA is TGTGCCAGCGGCCCCACCCTTCCAAATACGCAGTATTTT. This codes for CASGPTLPNTQYF.

This clonotype has only a few counts. The J gene is TRBJ2-3, the V gene TRBV4-1, with TRBD2 matching 13 bases. V shed 4 bases and J 7 bases; nucleotides not matched to a gene: 5. Germline CDR1 MGHRA, CDR2 YSYEKL. This CDR3 spans 15 amino acids. For the CDR3, the DNA is TGCGCCAGCAGCCCGACTAGCGGGGGGATTTATACGCAGTATTTT. Its translation is CASSPTSGGIYTQYF.

This clonotype was observed a handful of times. The rearrangement joins TRBV4-1 to TRBJ2-3, with 8 bases identical to TRBD2. The CDR3 contains 17 residues. CDR1 and CDR2 from the germline V gene are MGHRA and YSYEKL. V lost 6 bases to trimming and J lost 2 bases; unmatched junction nucleotides: 13. The CDR3 region is CASRPRGSGGDTDTQYF. The CDR3, as DNA: TGCGCCAGCAGACCGCGGGGGAGCGGGGGCGACACAGATACGCAGTATTTT.

The chain has TRBV7-2 and TRBJ2-1, with TRBD2 matching over 9 bases. Germline assignment: CDR1 SGHTA and CDR2 FQGNSA. The CDR3 spans 16 residues. V lost 0 bases and J lost 6; bases outside the gene matches: 6. As DNA, the CDR3 is TGTGCCAGCAGCTTAGCGGGGCGGGGGGGACTCAATGAGCAGTTCTTC. Translation: CASSLAGRGGLNEQFF.

The V and J genes are TRBV4-2 and TRBJ1-2, with TRBD1 matching 10 bases. This CDR3 has 15 amino acids. Losses at the gene ends were 0 bases for V and 4 bases for J; bases not matched to a gene: 2. Germline loops: CDR1 LGHNA, CDR2 YNFKEQ. The CDR3 is CASSQETGGTYGYTF. The CDR3 nucleotides read TGTGCCAGCAGCCAAGAGACAGGGGGCACCTATGGCTACACCTTC.

This clonotype was seen repeatedly, ten times or more. This chain joins TRBV5-1 and TRBJ2-3; 9 bases are a match to TRBD1. The CDR3 is 14 residues long. The V gene's germline CDR1 is SGHRS and CDR2 YFSETQ. V trimming: 4 bases; J trimming: 6 bases; junction bases outside the gene matches: 6. For the CDR3, the DNA is TGCGCCAGCAGCCCGGACAGGGGTAGGGATACGCAGTATTTT. It is translated as CASSPDRGRDTQYF.

The rearrangement joins TRBV12-3 or TRBV12-4 to TRBJ1-5; TRBD1 aligns across 10 bases. The CDR3 is 15 amino acids. V was clipped by 2 bases and J by 5 bases; unmatched bases: 3. The CDR3 DNA sequence: TGTGCCAGCAGTTTATACGGACAGGGGGATCAGCCCCAGCATTTT. Encoded protein: CASSLYGQGDQPQHF.

This clonotype was detected only a few times. The chain joins TRBV3-1 to TRBJ2-3; TRBD1 matches 7 bases. V trimming: 4 bases; J trimming: 6 bases; junction bases outside the gene matches: 4. Germline CDR1 LGHDT, CDR2 YNNKEL (reference sequence). The CDR3 loop spans 13 amino acids. The CDR3 DNA sequence: TGTGCCAGCAGCCCCACAGGGGAGGATACGCAGTATTTT. Protein: CASSPTGEDTQYF.

This clonotype was observed a few times. The rearrangement joins TRBV4-1 to TRBJ2-5; D is possibly TRBD2 (6 bases). Germline assignment: CDR1 MGHRA and CDR2 YSYEKL. The V end was cut by 1 base, the J end by 8 bases, with 14 bases between. The CDR3 spans 14 residues. The CDR3: CASSQGQEGPTQYF. Here the CDR3 DNA reads TGCGCCAGCAGCCAAGGCCAGGAGGGACCCACCCAGTACTTC.

In DNA form, the CDR3 reads TGTGCCAGCAGCCCATCCAGGGGAAATGAGCAGTTCTTC. Protein product: CASSPSRGNEQFF. V is TRBV7-3 and J is TRBJ2-1, with a possible D match to TRBD1 (6 bases). V was pared by 5 bases and J by 7 bases, with 12 bases between. The CDR3 contains 13 residues. Germline assignment: CDR1 SGHTA and CDR2 FQGTGA.

This clonotype occurred many times. The chain is built from TRBV6-6 and TRBJ1-6; 7 positions match TRBD1. This CDR3 spans 17 amino acids. With V trimmed by 6 bases and J by 3 bases, 11 bases remained unmatched. CDR1 is MNHNY, CDR2 SVGAGI, per germline (reference sequence). The CDR3 DNA follows: TGTGCCAGCAGCTCCCGGGACAGCTTCAACTATAATTCACCCCTCCACTTT. As protein: CASSSRDSFNYNSPLHF.

The chain's CDR3 is CSARPSGMRGNTIYF. CDR3 nucleotides: TGCAGTGCTAGACCTAGCGGTATGCGGGGAAACACCATATATTTT. The rearrangement joins TRBV20-1 to TRBJ1-3; no clear D. From germline, CDR1 is DFQATT and CDR2 SNEGSKA (reference sequence). This CDR3 spans 15 amino acids. V shed 2 bases and J shed 4 bases, with 15 bases lying between them.

This clonotype was seen more than once but under ten times. The V and J genes are TRBV3-1 and TRBJ2-1; 10 bases match TRBD2. Germline loops: CDR1 LGHDT, CDR2 YNNKEL (reference sequence). V gave up 4 bases and J gave up 8 bases; unmatched junction bases: 8. CDR3 length: 15 residues. The CDR3 bases are TGTGCCAGCAGCCTCTTAGCGGGAGGCGCGGATGAGCAGTTCTTC. Translated, it gives CASSLLAGGADEQFF.

This clonotype turned up a few times. The chain joins TRBV7-9 to TRBJ1-1; maybe TRBD1 (5 bases). The V gene's germline CDR1 is SEHNR and CDR2 FQNEAQ (reference sequence). The CDR3 runs to 15 residues. Trimming took off 6 bases at V and 1 base at J, with 15 bases between the two ends. The CDR3 sequence is CASSHGDRENTEAFF. The CDR3 region has the DNA TGTGCCAGCAGTCACGGGGACCGGGAGAACACTGAAGCTTTCTTT. Using reference TRBV7-9 and TRBJ1-1 for the parts outside the CDR3, the full variable domain is DTGVSQNPRHKITKRGQNVTFRCDPISEHNRLYWYRQTLGQGPEFLTYFQNEAQLEKSRLLSDRFSAERPKGSFSTLEIQRTEQGDSAMYLCASSHGDRENTEAFFGQGTRLTVV.

This clonotype occurred a few times. The chain joins TRBV9 to TRBJ2-2; a possible D gene is TRBD2 (5 bases). Trimming cost V 0 bases and J 5 bases, with 14 bases left between them. CDR1 SGDLS and CDR2 YYNGEE come from the germline V gene. The CDR3 extends over 16 amino acids. The CDR3 here is CASSVVPGRGTGELFF. As DNA, the CDR3 is TGTGCCAGCAGCGTAGTGCCGGGGAGAGGGACCGGGGAGCTGTTTTTT.

The table lists this clonotype with many counts. The chain is built from TRBV18 and TRBJ2-5; 10 bases match TRBD1. The CDR3 is made up of 15 amino acids. V lost 3 bases, J lost 4 bases, and 5 bases stayed unmatched. The V gene's germline CDR1 is KGHSH and CDR2 LQKENI. The CDR3 sequence: CASSPRQGAGETQYF. CDR3 DNA sequence: TGTGCCAGCTCACCTCGACAGGGGGCTGGAGAGACCCAGTACTTC.

Only a few counts were recorded for this clonotype. The rearrangement links TRBV24-1 to TRBJ2-1; 9 positions match TRBD2. CDR3 length: 16 amino acids. Germline CDR1 KGHDR, CDR2 SFDVKD. With 3 bases clipped from V and 6 bases from J, the junction kept 8 bases outside the gene matches. CDR3 sequence: CATSDRPLAGRNEQFF. The DNA for the CDR3 is TGTGCCACCAGTGATCGTCCCCTAGCGGGACGCAATGAGCAGTTCTTC.

This clonotype was counted only a few times. The V and J genes are TRBV20-1 and TRBJ2-7, with D tentatively TRBD2 (6 bases). Germline assignment: CDR1 DFQATT and CDR2 SNEGSKA (reference sequence). This CDR3 is built from 12 residues. V was pared by 3 bases and J by 3 bases, with 9 bases between. The CDR3 is CSARRLDYEQYF. The CDR3 nucleotides are TGCAGTGCTAGGCGACTAGACTACGAGCAGTACTTC.

The V gene is TRBV5-1, the J gene TRBJ1-1, with 7 bases that match TRBD1. CDR1 and CDR2 from the germline V gene are SGHRS and YFSETQ. The CDR3 length is 15 residues. Trimming took 2 bases from V and 5 from J; bases not matched to a gene: 9. As DNA, the CDR3 is TGCGCCAGCAGCTTTATGGCAGGGGGTAGGACTGAAGCTTTCTTT. Protein: CASSFMAGGRTEAFF.

The chain joins TRBV7-2 to TRBJ2-1; D remains ambiguous. The CDR3 consists of 16 residues. V lost 5 bases and J 0 bases, leaving 14 bases between the germline ends. Germline loops: CDR1 SGHTA, CDR2 FQGNSA. CDR3 DNA: TGTGCCAGCAGCCTAGATCGGGCCAGCTCCTACAATGAGCAGTTCTTC. Amino acid sequence: CASSLDRASSYNEQFF.

This chain connects TRBV29-1 to TRBJ2-5; tentatively, D is TRBD1 (7 bases). V shed 6 bases and J shed 2 bases, with 16 bases lying between them. Germline loops: CDR1 SQVTM, CDR2 ANQGSEA. The CDR3 spans 14 residues. In DNA form, the CDR3 reads TGCAGCGTCCGGACAGGCGGGGCGCAAGAGACCCAGTACTTC. It codes for CSVRTGGAQETQYF.

This clonotype was seen more than once but under ten times. The rearrangement uses TRBV20-1 and TRBJ2-1; 9 bases align to TRBD2. V was clipped by 0 bases and J by 7 bases; unmatched bases: 10. The CDR3 spans 16 residues. Germline CDR1 reads DFQATT; CDR2 reads SNEGSKA (reference sequence). CDR3 residues: CSARDPGRGGLNEQFF. DNA of the CDR3: TGCAGTGCTAGAGACCCCGGGCGGGGGGGCCTTAATGAGCAGTTCTTC.

The CDR3 DNA reads as TGTGCCAGCAGCTTGGGAAGGGGGGAGAACACTGAAGCTTTCTTT. As protein: CASSLGRGENTEAFF. The chain combines TRBV5-6 with TRBJ1-1, with D perhaps matching TRBD1 (6 bases). V was trimmed by 0 bases and J by 1 base, leaving 10 bases between them. There are 15 residues in the CDR3. The germline V gene encodes CDR1 SGHDT and CDR2 YYEEEE. The variable domain in full, with the rest retrieved from reference TRBV5-6 and TRBJ1-1, is DAGVTQSPTHLIKTRGQQVTLRCSPKSGHDTVSWYQQALGQGPQFIFQYYEEEERQRGNFPDRFSGHQFPNYSSELNVNALLLGDSALYLCASSLGRGENTEAFFGQGTRLTVV.

The CDR3 protein is CSAGVSRGSGELFF. The CDR3 coding sequence is TGCAGTGCTGGGGTCTCCAGGGGGTCCGGGGAGCTGTTTTTT. The chain carries TRBV20-1 and TRBJ2-2, with 7 positions matching TRBD1. CDR3 length equals 14 residues. Germline V lookup: CDR1 DFQATT, CDR2 SNEGSKA (reference sequence). Germline trimming cut 5 bases from V and 6 bases from J; bases unmatched to any gene: 9.